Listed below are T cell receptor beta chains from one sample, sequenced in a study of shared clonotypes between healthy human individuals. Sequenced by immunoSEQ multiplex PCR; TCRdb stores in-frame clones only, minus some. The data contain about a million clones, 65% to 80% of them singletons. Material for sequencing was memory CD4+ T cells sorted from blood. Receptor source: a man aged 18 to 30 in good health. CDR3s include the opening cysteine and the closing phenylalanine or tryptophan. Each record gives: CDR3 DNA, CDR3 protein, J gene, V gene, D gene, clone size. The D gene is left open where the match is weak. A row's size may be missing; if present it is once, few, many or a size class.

TGTGCCAGCAGCTTAGGAGAGCAGGCGAACACCGGGGAGCTGTTTTTT,CASSLGEQANTGELFF,TRBJ2-2,TRBV11-3,NA,NA
TGTGCCAGCAGCTTAGAGACAGGGCGGGGGTACACTGAAGCTTTCTTT,CASSLETGRGYTEAFF,TRBJ1-1,TRBV7-2,TRBD1,once
TGTGCCATCAGTGAGACGCAGGGCCAAGAGACCCAGTACTTC,CAISETQGQETQYF,TRBJ2-5,TRBV10-3,NA,NA
TGTGCCAGCAGTTTATCTCTGAACACTGAAGCTTTCTTT,CASSLSLNTEAFF,TRBJ1-1,TRBV27,NA,NA
TGTGCCAGCAGCGCCCTTGGGGGGTTAAACACCGGGGAGCTGTTTTTT,CASSALGGLNTGELFF,TRBJ2-2,TRBV7-3,NA,NA
TGTGCCAGCACCCTTAGCGGGAGAGGGGATGAGCAGTTCTTC,CASTLSGRGDEQFF,TRBJ2-1,TRBV27,TRBD2,NA
TGTGCCAGCAGTTTTGGGCGCGACACCGGGGAGCTGTTTTTT,CASSFGRDTGELFF,TRBJ2-2,TRBV28,NA,NA
TGTGCCAGCAGTGACAGAGGGCAACCTAAATCACCCCTCCACTTT,CASSDRGQPKSPLHF,TRBJ1-6,TRBV6-4,NA,NA
TGCGCCAGCAAGCAGGGGCGAACCTACGAGCAGTACTTC,CASKQGRTYEQYF,TRBJ2-7,TRBV10-2,NA,NA
TGCGCCAGCAGCCTAAGTAGCGGGGAAGATACGCAGTATTTT,CASSLSSGEDTQYF,TRBJ2-3,TRBV5-1,TRBD2,NA
TGTGCCAGCAGTGCCAGAGACGAGCAGTACTTC,CASSARDEQYF,TRBJ2-7,TRBV2,NA,NA
TGCGCCAGCAGTGAAAGTGGCCGCTTTCCGATGAGACAGGGGGAATTGTACGAGCAGTACTTC,CASSESGRFPMRQGELYEQYF,TRBJ2-7,TRBV10-2,TRBD1,NA
TGTGCCTGGACACCTCGGGGGCAGCCCTACGAGCAGTACTTC,CAWTPRGQPYEQYF,TRBJ2-7,TRBV30,NA,NA
TGTGCCAGCAGTGAAGCCTACGAGCAGTACTTC,CASSEAYEQYF,TRBJ2-7,TRBV6-1,NA,NA
TGTGCCAGCAGCCAGGACAGCACCGGGGAGCTGTTTTTT,CASSQDSTGELFF,TRBJ2-2,TRBV4-2,NA,NA
TGTGCCTGGAGTGTACCAGGAGGGCAGAACACTGAAGCTTTCTTT,CAWSVPGGQNTEAFF,TRBJ1-1,TRBV30,NA,NA
TGCAGTGTATCAACGCTACAGCCCCAGCATTTT,CSVSTLQPQHF,TRBJ1-5,TRBV20-1,NA,NA
TGTGCCAGCAGGACCCCCGGAGGGCCCAACTATGGCTACACCTTC,CASRTPGGPNYGYTF,TRBJ1-2,TRBV2,NA,NA
TGTGCCAGCAGTTTACTTGGAAACACCATATATTTT,CASSLLGNTIYF,TRBJ1-3,TRBV28,NA,few
TGTGCCAGCAGCCCCCCAGGGGATGAGCAGTTCTTC,CASSPPGDEQFF,TRBJ2-1,TRBV7-2,NA,NA
TGTGCCAGCAGTTGGACTAGCGGGGGGACCTACGAGCAGTACTTC,CASSWTSGGTYEQYF,TRBJ2-7,TRBV28,TRBD2,NA
TGTGCCAGCAGTTCCGGCGGGGGAAACTCCTACAATGAGCAGTTCTTC,CASSSGGGNSYNEQFF,TRBJ2-1,TRBV5-4,TRBD2,once
TGTGCCAGCAGGACAGGGGCTAATATGGTAGAAGCTTTCTTT,CASRTGANMVEAFF,TRBJ1-1,TRBV2,TRBD1,once
TGTGCCTGGAGTCGTACAGGGCTCTCTGGAAACACCATATATTTT,CAWSRTGLSGNTIYF,TRBJ1-3,TRBV30,NA,NA
TGTGCCTGGAGTGTAGGACAGACATTCCAAGGCTACACCTTC,CAWSVGQTFQGYTF,TRBJ1-2,TRBV30,NA,NA
TGTGCCAGCAGTTACAAGCGGGCCACAGATACGCAGTATTTT,CASSYKRATDTQYF,TRBJ2-3,TRBV6-6,NA,NA
TGCGCCAGCAGCCTGGGGACCACAGATACGCAGTATTTT,CASSLGTTDTQYF,TRBJ2-3,TRBV5-1,NA,NA
TGTGCCAGCAGTTACTCTCCAGGGGGATACGAGCAGTACTTC,CASSYSPGGYEQYF,TRBJ2-7,TRBV6-5,TRBD1,NA
TGTGCCAGCAGTTACTCTAATTACGCCCCCGCTAGCGGGAGCTCAGATACGCAGTATTTT,CASSYSNYAPASGSSDTQYF,TRBJ2-3,TRBV6-7,TRBD2,many
TGTGCCAGCAGCACCGCGGGCCTTAGCAATCAGCCCCAGCATTTT,CASSTAGLSNQPQHF,TRBJ1-5,TRBV28,NA,NA
TGTGCCAGCAGCTTGGCTATAGGACAGGGGCGACCTGAAGCTTTCTTT,CASSLAIGQGRPEAFF,TRBJ1-1,TRBV7-8,TRBD1,NA
TGTGCCAGCAGCTTAGAAGGGAGCTCCTACAATGAGCAGTTCTTC,CASSLEGSSYNEQFF,TRBJ2-1,TRBV7-8,NA,NA
TGTGCCAGCAGCACAGACAGGGGGCTTTATGGAAACACCATATATTTT,CASSTDRGLYGNTIYF,TRBJ1-3,TRBV7-8,TRBD1,NA
TGTGCCAGCAGCAACAAGGGGCCCCTAGTCGGGTACAATGAGCAGTTCTTC,CASSNKGPLVGYNEQFF,TRBJ2-1,TRBV5-4,NA,few
TGTGCCAGTATAGACAACTCTGGAAACACCATATATTTT,CASIDNSGNTIYF,TRBJ1-3,TRBV19,NA,NA
TGTGCCAGCAGCTTGACTAGCGGGAGGGATGAGCAGTTCTTC,CASSLTSGRDEQFF,TRBJ2-1,TRBV2,TRBD2,NA
TGTGCCAGCAGCGCCCGGAGCGGTCGTGGCTACGAGCAGTACTTC,CASSARSGRGYEQYF,TRBJ2-7,TRBV7-2,NA,NA
TGTGCCTGGAGAAACAGGGGACAGGGGGTAGGAGGCTACACCTTC,CAWRNRGQGVGGYTF,TRBJ1-2,TRBV30,TRBD1,NA
TGTGCCAGCAGGGGTAACCATAATTCACCCCTCCACTTT,CASRGNHNSPLHF,TRBJ1-6,TRBV6-6,NA,NA
TGTGCCATCAGTAGCCGGGACATAAGCACAGATACGCAGTATTTT,CAISSRDISTDTQYF,TRBJ2-3,TRBV10-3,NA,NA
TGCGCCAGCAGTGAGCGGGGCGGGGTTACCTACGAGCAGTACTTC,CASSERGGVTYEQYF,TRBJ2-7,TRBV10-2,NA,NA
TGTGCCAGCAGCCAATTAGACAGGCTCGCTGAAGCTTTCTTT,CASSQLDRLAEAFF,TRBJ1-1,TRBV14,NA,NA
TGTGCCATCAGCGGACAGCAATCGTCCTATGGCTACACCTTC,CAISGQQSSYGYTF,TRBJ1-2,TRBV10-3,NA,NA
TGCAGCGTCTACGGACAGGGCGACACCGGGGAGCTGTTTTTT,CSVYGQGDTGELFF,TRBJ2-2,TRBV29-1,TRBD1,NA
TGTGCCAGCAGTTACTACAGGGACACTGAAGCTTTCTTT,CASSYYRDTEAFF,TRBJ1-1,TRBV6-6,NA,NA
TGCGCCAGCAGCCCAGGACAGAAATCTGGGGCCAACGTCCTGACTTTC,CASSPGQKSGANVLTF,TRBJ2-6,TRBV5-1,NA,many
TGTGCCAGCAGCCCAACCGCTAGCGGGAGGGCGGAGACCCAGTACTTC,CASSPTASGRAETQYF,TRBJ2-5,TRBV7-9,TRBD2,NA
TGCGCCTCCCTCCGGGACCCCTTCTACAATGAGCAGTTCTTC,CASLRDPFYNEQFF,TRBJ2-1,TRBV5-1,NA,NA
TGCGCCAGCAGCTTTGGGAGCGCCACAGGGAATGAGCAGTTCTTC,CASSFGSATGNEQFF,TRBJ2-1,TRBV5-1,NA,few
TGTGCCAGCAGCAAACAGGGGAATGAGCAGTTCTTC,CASSKQGNEQFF,TRBJ2-1,TRBV28,TRBD1,once
TGTGCCACCAGCAGAGATGGGGCTAGCGGGTGGGTTGCAGATACGCAGTATTTT,CATSRDGASGWVADTQYF,TRBJ2-3,TRBV15,TRBD2,once
TGTGCCAGCAGTCCGCTCGGGGTGGGTGAGCAGTTCTTC,CASSPLGVGEQFF,TRBJ2-1,TRBV27,NA,NA
TGTGCCAGCAGTAGGACGGTCTACACAGATACGCAGTATTTT,CASSRTVYTDTQYF,TRBJ2-3,TRBV6-1,NA,NA
TGTGCCAGCAGTTACCGCAGGGGGCGGAACTACGAGCAGTACTTC,CASSYRRGRNYEQYF,TRBJ2-7,TRBV27,TRBD1,NA